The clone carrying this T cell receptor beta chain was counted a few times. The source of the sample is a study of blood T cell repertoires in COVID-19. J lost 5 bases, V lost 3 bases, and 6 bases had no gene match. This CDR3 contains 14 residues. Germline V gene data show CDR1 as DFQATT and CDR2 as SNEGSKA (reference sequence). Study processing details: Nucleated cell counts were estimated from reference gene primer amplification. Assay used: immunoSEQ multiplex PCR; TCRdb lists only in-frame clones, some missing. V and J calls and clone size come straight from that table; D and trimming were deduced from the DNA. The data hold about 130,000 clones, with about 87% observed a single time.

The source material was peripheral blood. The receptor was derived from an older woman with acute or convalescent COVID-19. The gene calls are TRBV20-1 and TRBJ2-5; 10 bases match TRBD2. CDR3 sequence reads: CSASRAGGWETQYF. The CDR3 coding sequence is TGCAGTGCTAGTCGAGCGGGAGGGTGGGAGACCCAGTACTTC.